Listed here are 15 T cell receptor beta chains from one sample, sequenced in a study of cytomegalovirus exposure and HLA in healthy donors. The study ran its PCR with 60 Vbeta and 13 Jbeta primers. Data came from immunoSEQ multiplex PCR; TCRdb stores just in-frame clones and leaves some out. The sample lists under 300,000 clones; 70% to 90% were seen once. Sequencing was carried out using PBMCs. Receptors originate from a woman aged 40 to 49 in good health and CMV-seropositive.

Note on this clone: Other nucleotide sequences in the sample specify the same CDR3. This chain connects TRBV6-4 to TRBJ1-5; 9 nucleotides match TRBD1. Germline-derived CDR1 and CDR2 are MRHNA and SNTAGT. There are 19 residues in the CDR3. Trimming took 7 bases from V and 2 from J; bases not matched to a gene: 18. CDR3 nucleotides: TGTGCCAGCATTAGGATGGGACAGGGTTCGTCATTAGGCAATCAGCCCCAGCATTTT. Encoded protein: CASIRMGQGSSLGNQPQHF.

The chain carries TRBV7-2 and TRBJ1-2, with TRBD1 identical over 7 bases. The V and J ends lost 5 bases and 4 bases, in that order; junction bases with no gene match: 10. Germline V lookup: CDR1 SGHTA, CDR2 FQGNSA. CDR3 length: 15 amino acids. The CDR3 loop is CASSTRQGFPYGYTF. CDR3 nucleotide sequence: TGTGCCAGCAGCACGCGACAGGGTTTCCCCTATGGCTACACCTTC.

The chain recombines TRBV29-1 with TRBJ2-1; D not resolved. The CDR3 is 15 residues long. Looked up from germline, CDR1 is SQVTM and CDR2 is ANQGSEA. Trimming stripped 2 bases from V and 10 bases from J, with 21 bases between. CDR3 bases: TGCAGCGTTGAACTTTATGCCGCCTATGGCAGGGAGCAGTTCTTC. Translation: CSVELYAAYGREQFF.

The chain links TRBV7-2 to TRBJ2-1, with 9 positions matching TRBD2. The V gene end was trimmed by 6 bases and the J gene end by 9 bases; junction bases not matched to a gene: 12. This CDR3 is built from 15 residues. Germline lookup yields CDR1 SGHTA and CDR2 FQGNSA. CDR3 bases: TGTGCCAGCAGTCAAGAGGCGGGAGGGAAGGCTGAGCAGTTCTTC. Its translation is CASSQEAGGKAEQFF.

The J gene is TRBJ1-4, the V gene TRBV5-1; 7 bases map to TRBD1. Germline V lookup: CDR1 SGHRS, CDR2 YFSETQ. With V trimmed by 0 bases and J by 3 bases, 8 bases remained unmatched. This CDR3 spans 17 amino acids. The CDR3 sequence is CASSLVAGGLANEKLFF. The CDR3 DNA reads as TGCGCCAGCAGCTTGGTTGCAGGGGGACTTGCTAATGAAAAACTGTTTTTT. Based on the CDR3 plus reference TRBV5-1 and TRBJ1-4, the full variable domain is KAGVTQTPRYLIKTRGQQVTLSCSPISGHRSVSWYQQTPGQGLQFLFEYFSETQRNKGNFPGRFSGRQFSNSRSEMNVSTLELGDSALYLCASSLVAGGLANEKLFFGSGTQLSVL.

The chain carries TRBV4-2 and TRBJ1-2; the D gene is possibly TRBD1 (6 bases). V dropped 5 bases and J dropped 6 bases, with 10 bases sitting between them. The CDR3 runs 12 residues. The germline gives CDR1 LGHNA, CDR2 YNFKEQ. In DNA, the CDR3 is TGTGCCAGCAGCAGAAACAGGGATGGCTACACCTTC. Translated, it gives CASSRNRDGYTF.

The CDR3 loop is CASSPDSATNEKLFF. Here the CDR3 DNA reads TGTGCCAGCAGTCCGGACAGTGCAACTAATGAAAAACTGTTTTTT. This sequence joins TRBV28 and TRBJ1-4, with D perhaps TRBD1 (6 bases). The ends were cut back, 5 bases at V and 0 bases at J, with 10 bases in the middle. The CDR3 totals 15 residues. Germline V gene sequence: CDR1 MDHEN, CDR2 SYDVKM.

J is TRBJ2-2 and V is TRBV27, with TRBD2 as a possible D gene (5 bases). The V and J ends lost 5 bases and 7 bases respectively, with 11 bases between them. From germline, CDR1 is MNHEY and CDR2 SMNVEV (reference sequence). This CDR3 comprises 13 residues. The CDR3 sequence is CASSRTRSGELFF. DNA of the CDR3: TGTGCCAGCAGTAGAACTAGAAGCGGGGAGCTGTTTTTT.

The genes are TRBV2 and TRBJ2-5; the D is unclear. Trimming cost V 6 bases and J 3 bases, with 5 bases left between them. Germline lookup yields CDR1 SNHLY and CDR2 FYNNEI. The length of the CDR3 is 11 residues. CDR3 protein: CASSSKETQYF. The CDR3 DNA is TGTGCCAGCAGCTCTAAAGAGACCCAGTACTTC.

This chain joins TRBV28 and TRBJ2-7, with 8 bases aligning to TRBD1. The CDR3 contains 14 residues. After removal of 6 bases from V and 6 bases from J, the junction contained 10 bases not matched to a gene. The germline V gene has CDR1 MDHEN and CDR2 SYDVKM. The CDR3 DNA follows: TGTGCCAGCAGAGTAGGAACAGGGGGACGCGAGCAGTACTTC. Translated, it gives CASRVGTGGREQYF.

The chain is built from TRBV29-1 and TRBJ1-2; 10 bases are shared with TRBD1. Germline CDR1 is SQVTM and CDR2 is ANQGSEA. Trimming at V came to 8 bases and at J to 4 bases, leaving 7 bases not matched to a gene. The CDR3 sequence is 13 residues long. CDR3 sequence reads: CSTTGQGGYGYTF. The CDR3 nucleotides read TGCAGCACAACCGGACAGGGGGGCTATGGCTACACCTTC.

This clone was recorded only once. The V gene is TRBV7-3, the J gene TRBJ2-3, with 12 nucleotides matching TRBD2. CDR1 is SGHTA and CDR2 is FQGTGA in the germline V gene. Trimming cost V 5 bases and J 1 base; bases outside gene matches: 7. The CDR3 totals 17 residues. The CDR3 nucleotides are TGTGCCAGCAGCCCTAGCGGGAGGGCCCTTGGCACAGATACGCAGTATTTT. It is translated as CASSPSGRALGTDTQYF.

V gene TRBV18 combines with J gene TRBJ2-7; 11 positions agree with TRBD2. The CDR3 spans 16 residues. Germline values: CDR1 KGHSH, CDR2 LQKENI. V lost 4 bases and J lost 4; bases outside the gene matches: 9. The CDR3 sequence: CASSLERTSGSYEQYF. As DNA, the CDR3 is TGTGCCAGCTCACTCGAAAGGACTAGCGGGTCGTACGAGCAGTACTTC.

This clone was picked up one time. The V and J genes are TRBV5-6 and TRBJ2-4; tentative D call: TRBD2 (6 bases). The length of the CDR3 is 16 residues. Germline CDR1 is SGHDT and CDR2 is YYEEEE. V dropped 4 bases and J dropped 9 bases, with 23 bases sitting between them. CDR3 in DNA: TGTGCCAGCAGCCCTGGGGGGACGGTGTCCTGGGGCATTCAGTACTTC. Encoded protein: CASSPGGTVSWGIQYF.

The J gene is TRBJ1-2, the V gene TRBV28; maybe TRBD1 (5 bases). Germline V gene sequence: CDR1 MDHEN, CDR2 SYDVKM. V was pared by 8 bases and J by 4 bases, with 26 bases between. This CDR3 has 17 residues. The CDR3 reads CASESNSGGEVGYGYTF. CDR3 nucleotide sequence: TGTGCCAGCGAGTCCAACTCTGGGGGGGAAGTAGGCTATGGCTACACCTTC.